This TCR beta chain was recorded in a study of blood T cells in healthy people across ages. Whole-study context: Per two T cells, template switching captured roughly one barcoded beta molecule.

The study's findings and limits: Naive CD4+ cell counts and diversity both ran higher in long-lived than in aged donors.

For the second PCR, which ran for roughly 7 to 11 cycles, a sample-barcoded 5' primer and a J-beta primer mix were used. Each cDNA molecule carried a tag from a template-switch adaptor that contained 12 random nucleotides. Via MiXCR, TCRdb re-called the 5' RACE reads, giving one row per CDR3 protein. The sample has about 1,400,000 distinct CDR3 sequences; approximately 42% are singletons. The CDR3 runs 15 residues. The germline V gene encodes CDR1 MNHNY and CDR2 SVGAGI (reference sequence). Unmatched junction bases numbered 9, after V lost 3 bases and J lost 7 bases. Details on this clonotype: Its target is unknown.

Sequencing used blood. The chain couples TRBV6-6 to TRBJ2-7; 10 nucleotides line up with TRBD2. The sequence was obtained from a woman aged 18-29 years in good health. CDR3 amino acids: CASSYKTSSGGEQYF. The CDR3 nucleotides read TGTGCCAGCAGTTATAAAACCTCTAGCGGGGGAGAGCAGTACTTC.